The clone carrying this T cell receptor (beta chain) showed up just a few times. The antigen remains unidentified. V dropped 0 bases and J dropped 13 bases, with 10 bases sitting between them. The germline V gene encodes CDR1 MGHDK and CDR2 SYGVNS. This CDR3 spans 11 amino acids. The data were taken from a study of cytomegalovirus exposure and HLA in healthy donors. Findings and limits, study-wide: Data from an earlier analysis indicated that most TCR beta V segments were productive either about 90% or about 30% of the time. In a later analysis, HLA-C alleles had the fewest associated TCRs, DRB1 alleles the most. TCR sequences were mostly rare, though some public TCRs occurred in many donors.

Researchers ran the PCR with 60 Vbeta and 13 Jbeta primers. The assay was immunoSEQ multiplex PCR, and TCRdb's table has in-frame clones only and misses some. The sample yields tens of thousands of clones, around 58% seen once. Sequencing was carried out using PBMCs. The rearrangement links TRBV25-1 to TRBJ2-7, with D hard to call. This receptor was identified in a man between 60 and 70 years old in good health and CMV-seropositive. CDR3 coding DNA: TGTGCCAGCAGTGAATATAGTTTGAGATACTTC. Translation: CASSEYSLRYF.